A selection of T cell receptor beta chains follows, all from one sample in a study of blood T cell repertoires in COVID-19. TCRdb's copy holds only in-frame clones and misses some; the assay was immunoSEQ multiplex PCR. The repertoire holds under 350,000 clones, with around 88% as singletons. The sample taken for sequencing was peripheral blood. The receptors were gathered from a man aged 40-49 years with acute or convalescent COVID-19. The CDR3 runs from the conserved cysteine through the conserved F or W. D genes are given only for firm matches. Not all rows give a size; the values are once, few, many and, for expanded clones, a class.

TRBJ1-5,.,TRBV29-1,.,CSVLYRVGQPQHF,TGCAGCGTCTTATACAGGGTTGGCCAGCCCCAGCATTTT
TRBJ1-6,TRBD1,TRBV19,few,CASSPRQGDNSPLHF,TGTGCCAGTAGCCCTAGACAGGGGGATAATTCACCCCTCCACTTT
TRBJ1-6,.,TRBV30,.,CAWTLGHGDSPLHF,TGTGCCTGGACTCTCGGCCACGGGGATTCACCCCTCCACTTT
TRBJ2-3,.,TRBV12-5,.,CARGRGTQYF,TGTGCTAGGGGGCGGGGTACGCAGTATTTT
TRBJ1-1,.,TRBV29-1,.,CSVQRQNTEAFF,TGCAGCGTCCAAAGACAGAACACTGAAGCTTTCTTT
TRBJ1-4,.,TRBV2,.,CASALGGWEKLFF,TGTGCCAGCGCCCTAGGGGGTTGGGAAAAACTGTTTTTT
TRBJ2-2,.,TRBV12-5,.,CASGLGLTNTGELFF,TGTGCTAGTGGTTTAGGACTAACGAACACCGGGGAGCTGTTTTTT
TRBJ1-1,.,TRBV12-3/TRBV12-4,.,CASSPERVGRAFF,TGTGCCAGCAGTCCCGAGAGGGTCGGTCGGGCTTTCTTT
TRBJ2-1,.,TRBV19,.,CASSGGPFYNEQFF,TGTGCCAGTAGCGGGGGGCCTTTTTACAATGAGCAGTTCTTC
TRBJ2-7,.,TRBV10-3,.,CAISESGVYEQYF,TGTGCCATCAGTGAGTCAGGGGTCTACGAGCAGTACTTC
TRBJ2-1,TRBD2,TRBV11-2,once,CASSFLAGGLRGNEQFF,TGTGCCAGCAGCTTTCTAGCGGGGGGACTTCGGGGTAATGAGCAGTTCTTC
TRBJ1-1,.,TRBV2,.,CASTRIREGTEAFF,TGTGCCAGCACCAGGATAAGGGAGGGCACTGAAGCTTTCTTT
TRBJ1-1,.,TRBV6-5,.,CASSYFARSTEAFF,TGTGCCAGCAGTTATTTCGCGAGGAGCACTGAAGCTTTCTTT
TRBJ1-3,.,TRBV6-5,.,CASSRGGSGNTIYF,TGTGCCAGCAGCAGAGGGGGCTCTGGAAACACCATATATTTT
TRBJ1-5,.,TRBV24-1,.,CATSDARRGFNQPQHF,TGTGCCACCAGTGATGCACGAAGGGGTTTCAATCAGCCCCAGCATTTT
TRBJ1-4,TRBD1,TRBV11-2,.,CASSLEGQGRRKLFF,TGTGCCAGCAGCTTAGAGGGACAGGGAAGGAGAAAACTGTTTTTT
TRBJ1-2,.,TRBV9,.,CASSRGGGNGYTF,TGTGCCAGCAGCAGGGGCGGTGGGAATGGCTACACCTTC
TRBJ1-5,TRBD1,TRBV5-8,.,CASSGGQGSNQPQHF,TGTGCCAGCAGCGGCGGACAGGGGAGCAATCAGCCCCAGCATTTT
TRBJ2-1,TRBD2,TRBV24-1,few,CATSLPGRGEQFF,TGTGCCACCAGTCTTCCTGGGAGGGGTGAGCAGTTCTTC
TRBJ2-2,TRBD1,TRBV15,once,CATSIRGKNTGELFF,TGTGCCACCAGCATCAGGGGGAAGAACACCGGGGAGCTGTTTTTT
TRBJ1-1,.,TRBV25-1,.,CASSRLGGTEAFF,TGTGCCAGCTCTCGGTTAGGGGGCACTGAAGCTTTCTTT
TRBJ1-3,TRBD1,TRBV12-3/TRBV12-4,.,CATGRDRGNTIYF,TGTGCCACAGGCCGGGACAGAGGAAACACCATATATTTT
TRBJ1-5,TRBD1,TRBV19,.,CASSLGTGWNQPQHF,TGTGCCAGTAGTCTAGGGACAGGGTGGAATCAGCCCCAGCATTTT
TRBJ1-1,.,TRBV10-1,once,CASSVGGAGGTEAFF,TGCGCCAGCAGTGTCGGAGGGGCTGGCGGCACTGAAGCTTTCTTT
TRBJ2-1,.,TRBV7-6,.,CASSSLDNEQFF,TGTGCCAGCAGTTCACTCGATAATGAGCAGTTCTTC
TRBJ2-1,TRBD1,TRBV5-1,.,CASSPGQLWDEQFF,TGCGCCAGCAGCCCGGGACAGCTCTGGGATGAGCAGTTCTTC
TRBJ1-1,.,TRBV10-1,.,CASSSQGNTEAFF,TGCGCCAGCAGCTCACAGGGGAACACTGAAGCTTTCTTT
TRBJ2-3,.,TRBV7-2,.,CASVFITDTQYF,TGTGCCAGCGTTTTTATCACAGATACGCAGTATTTT
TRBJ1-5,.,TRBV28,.,CASSLLALPQHF,TGTGCCAGCAGTTTATTGGCCCTTCCCCAGCATTTT